Listed here are 26 T cell receptor beta chains from one sample, sequenced in a study of blood T cell repertoires in COVID-19. The protocol was immunoSEQ multiplex PCR, while the TCRdb copy is restricted to in-frame clones and leaves out a portion. The data hold about 220,000 clones, with around 90% observed a single time. Sequenced sample: PBMCs or T cells enriched from blood (not recorded which). Source of these receptors: a woman in her forties or fifties with acute COVID-19.

The rearrangement links TRBV28 to TRBJ2-6; maybe TRBD1 (6 bases). Germline lookup yields CDR1 MDHEN and CDR2 SYDVKM. The CDR3 is 17 amino acids. Trimming took off 4 bases at V and 2 bases at J, with 15 bases between the two ends. CDR3 nucleotides: TGTGCCAGCAGTTACCGGGACACCCCTCCTGGGGCCAACGTCCTGACTTTC. Its protein is CASSYRDTPPGANVLTF. Full variable domain (remainder filled in from reference TRBV28 and TRBJ2-6): DVKVTQSSRYLVKRTGEKVFLECVQDMDHENMFWYRQDPGLGLRLIYFSYDVKMKEKGDIPEGYSVSREKKERFSLILESASTNQTSMYLCASSYRDTPPGANVLTFGAGSRLTVL.

The chain uses TRBV28 and TRBJ2-7; 7 bases are a match to TRBD2. The CDR3 covers 14 residues. V gave up 5 bases and J gave up 7 bases; unmatched junction bases: 11. In germline, CDR1 is MDHEN, CDR2 SYDVKM. CDR3 protein: CASSTGRPLWEQYF. The CDR3 nucleotides read TGTGCCAGCAGTACCGGGAGGCCGCTGTGGGAGCAGTACTTC.

CDR3 residues: CASSGQGSGSVEQYF. DNA of the CDR3: TGTGCCAGCTCGGGACAGGGATCGGGGTCAGTCGAGCAGTACTTC. V usage is TRBV27 and J usage is TRBJ2-7; 9 bases fit TRBD1. The V gene's germline CDR1 is MNHEY and CDR2 SMNVEV (reference sequence). The CDR3 is 15 amino acids. The V gene end was trimmed by 8 bases and the J gene end by 6 bases; junction bases not matched to a gene: 14.

This chain connects TRBV5-3 to TRBJ2-3, with D tentatively TRBD2 (5 bases). TRBV5-3 carries the ORF label, with uncertain function. Deletions cut 2 bases from V and 9 bases from J, with 19 bases between. The CDR3 is 15 amino acids. This CDR3 is CARSFRTASVCTQYF. CDR3 DNA: TGTGCCAGAAGCTTTAGGACTGCCTCGGTGTGCACGCAGTATTTT.

The chain employs TRBV5-5 and TRBJ2-4; D is uncertain. V lost 0 bases to trimming and J lost 5 bases, with 6 bases between them. Germline CDR1 is SGHKS and CDR2 is YYEKEE (reference sequence). This CDR3 has 13 residues. The CDR3 loop reads CASSLGQENIQYF. CDR3 DNA: TGTGCCAGCAGCTTGGGGCAGGAAAACATTCAGTACTTC.

The V and J genes are TRBV9 and TRBJ2-7, with 7 positions matching TRBD1. Germline CDR1 and CDR2: SGDLS and YYNGEE. The CDR3 is 15 amino acids. Unmatched junction bases numbered 4, after V lost 0 bases and J lost 1 base. CDR3: CASSVGTGLSYEQYF. CDR3 DNA sequence: TGTGCCAGCAGCGTAGGGACAGGCTTATCCTACGAGCAGTACTTC. Full variable domain (rest looked up from reference TRBV9 and TRBJ2-7): DSGVTQTPKHLITATGQRVTLRCSPRSGDLSVYWYQQSLDQGLQFLIQYYNGEERAKGNILERFSAQQFPDLHSELNLSSLELGDSALYFCASSVGTGLSYEQYFGPGTRLTVT.

The chain is built from TRBV15 and TRBJ1-5, with D possibly matching TRBD1 (5 bases). The CDR3 has 12 residues. Germline V CDR1 and CDR2: LNHNV, YYDKDF (reference sequence). Between the trimmed V and J ends, which lost 3 bases and 8 bases, there was a span of 8 bases. CDR3 in amino acids: CATSRGGEPQHF. The DNA of the CDR3 is TGTGCCACCAGCAGGGGGGGGGAGCCCCAGCATTTT.

This clone has only a few counts. This rearrangement joins TRBV29-1 to TRBJ1-1; D perhaps matches TRBD1 (5 bases). Germline V gene sequence: CDR1 SQVTM, CDR2 ANQGSEA. The ends were cut back, 0 bases at V and 2 bases at J, with 10 bases in the middle. The CDR3 sequence is 14 residues long. CDR3 sequence: CSVEDHQGNTEAFF. CDR3 nucleotides: TGCAGCGTTGAAGATCATCAGGGCAACACTGAAGCTTTCTTT.

This chain links TRBV5-4 with TRBJ2-5; TRBD2 matches at 11 bases. Germline CDR1 and CDR2: SGHNT and YYREEE (reference sequence). This CDR3 has 14 residues. The trim removed 3 bases at V and 4 bases at J, leaving 2 bases unmatched. As DNA, the CDR3 is TGTGCCAGCAGCTCCGGACTAGCGGGAGAGACCCAGTACTTC. It yields the protein CASSSGLAGETQYF. Looking up the rest from reference TRBV5-4 and TRBJ2-5 gives the full variable domain: ETGVTQSPTHLIKTRGQQVTLRCSSQSGHNTVSWYQQALGQGPQFIFQYYREEENGRGNFPPRFSGLQFPNYSSELNVNALELDDSALYLCASSSGLAGETQYFGPGTRLLVL.

This chain connects TRBV28 to TRBJ2-5, with D possibly being TRBD2 (6 bases). Germline V gene lookup returns CDR1 MDHEN and CDR2 SYDVKM. Trimming removed 0 bases from V and 5 bases from J, with 10 bases in between. The CDR3 loop spans 14 amino acids. CDR3 in amino acids: CASSLWGEVETQYF. CDR3 nucleotides: TGTGCCAGCAGTTTATGGGGGGAGGTGGAGACCCAGTACTTC.

DNA of the CDR3: TGCAGCGTTCGGGACAGGGTGCCCTCTGGGGCCAACGTCCTGACTTTC. It codes for CSVRDRVPSGANVLTF. V and J are TRBV29-1 and TRBJ2-6; TRBD1 agrees at 9 bases. Germline V CDR1 and CDR2: SQVTM, ANQGSEA. Trimming took 5 bases from V and 0 from J; bases not matched to a gene: 5. This CDR3 has 16 amino acids. Using reference TRBV29-1 and TRBJ2-6 for the parts outside the CDR3, the full variable domain is SAVISQKPSRDICQRGTSLTIQCQVDSQVTMMFWYRQQPGQSLTLIATANQGSEATYESGFVIDKFPISRPNLTFSTLTVSNMSPEDSSIYLCSVRDRVPSGANVLTFGAGSRLTVL.

This chain links TRBV5-1 with TRBJ2-3, with 14 positions matching TRBD2. Per the germline V gene, CDR1 is SGHRS and CDR2 is YFSETQ. This CDR3 comprises 21 residues. The ends lost 0 bases at V and 7 bases at J; junction bases unmatched: 19. CDR3 bases: TGCGCCAGCAGCTTGGGCCCGCTATCGACTAGCGGGAGGGCCCCAAGTTATACGCAGTATTTT. Protein product: CASSLGPLSTSGRAPSYTQYF.

The chain employs TRBV27 and TRBJ1-6; no clear D. CDR3 length equals 17 residues. Germline values: CDR1 MNHEY, CDR2 SMNVEV (reference sequence). Trimming pared 5 bases from V and 2 bases from J, leaving 16 bases between. CDR3 sequence: CASSPPTDRTYNSPLHF. Written as DNA, the CDR3 is TGTGCCAGCAGTCCGCCCACAGATAGAACCTATAATTCACCCCTCCACTTT.

The chain employs TRBV5-1 and TRBJ1-1; TRBD1 matches at 9 bases. Trimming at V came to 1 base and at J to 4 bases, leaving 2 bases not matched to a gene. From germline, CDR1 is SGHRS and CDR2 YFSETQ. The CDR3 loop spans 14 amino acids. The CDR3 spells CASSLRTGATEAFF. CDR3 DNA sequence: TGCGCCAGCAGCTTGAGGACAGGGGCCACTGAAGCTTTCTTT.

The genes are TRBV2 and TRBJ2-5, with 7 bases matching TRBD2. This CDR3 has 14 amino acids. The germline CDR1 and CDR2 sequences are SNHLY and FYNNEI. With V trimmed by 6 bases and J by 1 base, 5 bases remained unmatched. The CDR3, as DNA: TGTGCCAGCAGCGCCGGACTAGTCCAAGAGACCCAGTACTTC. This codes for CASSAGLVQETQYF.

This clone was observed a handful of times. The V call is TRBV5-5, the J call TRBJ2-7; TRBD2 matches at 10 bases. CDR3 size: 16 residues. V dropped 4 bases and J dropped 3; count of bases not matched to a gene: 10. Looked up from germline, CDR1 is SGHKS and CDR2 is YYEKEE (reference sequence). CDR3 DNA sequence: TGTGCCAGCAGCCTAGGGACTAGCGTTAGAAGCTACGAGCAGTACTTC. This translates into CASSLGTSVRSYEQYF.

In nucleotides, the CDR3 is TGTGCCAGCAGTTTTACTGGGGCCAACGTCCTGACTTTC. As protein: CASSFTGANVLTF. This chain joins TRBV27 and TRBJ2-6; unclear D gene. The germline V gene has CDR1 MNHEY and CDR2 SMNVEV (reference sequence). The CDR3 has 13 residues. Between the trimmed V and J ends, which lost 3 bases and 2 bases, there was a span of 2 bases.

The CDR3 nucleotides read TGTGCCAGCAGTCCCGGGACAGCCGGAAACACCATATATTTT. Amino acids: CASSPGTAGNTIYF. The chain is built from TRBV2 and TRBJ1-3, with 7 bases that match TRBD1. The CDR3 runs 14 residues. V lost 5 bases and J lost 4; bases outside the gene matches: 5. Germline values: CDR1 SNHLY, CDR2 FYNNEI.

V is TRBV5-1 and J is TRBJ1-3; D unclear. Germline loops: CDR1 SGHRS, CDR2 YFSETQ. This CDR3 comprises 13 residues. Deletions cut 1 base from V and 7 bases from J, with 9 bases between. The CDR3 DNA sequence: TGCGCCAGCAGCTTGAAGGGAGCGAACACCATATATTTT. It is translated as CASSLKGANTIYF.

This sequence joins TRBV28 and TRBJ1-4, with 10 positions matching TRBD1. The CDR3 has 14 amino acids. Germline values: CDR1 MDHEN, CDR2 SYDVKM. Unmatched junction bases numbered 6, after V lost 6 bases and J lost 8 bases. The CDR3: CASRPTGGREKLFF. Here the CDR3 DNA reads TGTGCCAGCAGACCGACAGGGGGCAGAGAAAAACTGTTTTTT.

To note about this clone: The sample holds other DNA sequences that translate to the same CDR3. The CDR3 DNA follows: TGTGCCAGCAGTTTGCAGGGGAACACTGAAGCTTTCTTT. It encodes CASSLQGNTEAFF. The chain couples TRBV12-3 or TRBV12-4 to TRBJ1-1, with D perhaps matching TRBD1 (5 bases). V was trimmed by 3 bases and J by 1 base, leaving 6 bases between them. This CDR3 comprises 13 residues.

The genes are TRBV25-1 and TRBJ2-1, with D perhaps matching TRBD1 (6 bases). Looked up from germline, CDR1 is MGHDK and CDR2 is SYGVNS. This CDR3 has 13 residues. With 7 bases removed from V and 7 bases from J, the gap between germline ends came to 14 bases. As DNA, the CDR3 is TGTGCCAGCATCCCGGACAGTTTAAATGAGCAGTTCTTC. Translation gives CASIPDSLNEQFF.

The chain has TRBV19 and TRBJ1-1, with D tentatively TRBD1 (5 bases). The CDR3 covers 16 residues. CDR1 is LNHDA and CDR2 is SQIVND in the germline V gene (reference sequence). Trimming cost V 3 bases and J 1 base, with 15 bases left between them. CDR3: CASSIIWGPSNTEAFF. CDR3 bases: TGTGCCAGTAGTATTATCTGGGGCCCATCGAACACTGAAGCTTTCTTT.

With respect to this clone: Mismatch with germline at one junction end may stem from a read error. The rearrangement joins TRBV27 to TRBJ1-6, with D perhaps TRBD1 (5 bases). CDR3 length: 11 residues. Germline V gives CDR1 MNHEY, CDR2 SMNVEV (reference sequence). The CDR3 spells CPRTGNSPLHF. The CDR3 coding sequence is TGCCCCCGTACAGGTAATTCACCCCTCCACTTT.

This clone was detected a few times. This sequence joins TRBV28 and TRBJ1-1; TRBD1 agrees at 7 bases. The CDR3 totals 14 residues. The V segment lost 5 bases and the J segment 7 bases; nucleotides outside the gene matches: 10. Germline loops: CDR1 MDHEN, CDR2 SYDVKM. The CDR3, as DNA: TGTGCCAGCAGTCCACCAGACAGGGTTGGTGAAGCTTTCTTT. This gives the protein CASSPPDRVGEAFF.

The V and J genes are TRBV19 and TRBJ2-2; D call uncertain. The length of the CDR3 is 12 residues. Trimming took off 8 bases at V and 6 bases at J, with 10 bases between the two ends. Looked up from germline, CDR1 is LNHDA and CDR2 is SQIVND (reference sequence). The CDR3 DNA is TGTGCCAGTTCCGGTGCGGCCGGGGAGCTGTTTTTT. This sequence encodes CASSGAAGELFF.